The T cell receptor (beta chain) described here comes from a study of CD8 T cells in ankylosing spondylitis. Whole-study findings and limits: Ankylosing spondylitis blood appeared to carry a characteristic TCR beta motif of seven to nine highly homologous variants.

This clonotype was detected many times. The antigen is not known. The CDR3 loop spans 16 amino acids. With 2 bases removed from V and 0 bases from J, the gap between germline ends came to 11 bases. CDR1 and CDR2 from the germline V gene are SGHNT and YYREEE (reference sequence). TCRdb used MiXCR to reprocess the 5' RACE reads, holding one entry per CDR3 protein. Of around 490,000 distinct CDR3 sequences detected, about 5.7% appear once; the ten largest clones hold around 3.4%. The chain recombines TRBV5-4 with TRBJ2-2; D ambiguous. This sequence originates from a male donor with ankylosing spondylitis. The material sequenced was blood, either unsorted or a sorted T cell fraction (not recorded which). Written as DNA, the CDR3 is TGTGCCAGCAGCTTAGCTTGGCCCTCGAACACCGGGGAGCTGTTTTTT. This codes for CASSLAWPSNTGELFF. The variable domain in full, completed from reference TRBV5-4 and TRBJ2-2, reads ETGVTQSPTHLIKTRGQQVTLRCSSQSGHNTVSWYQQALGQGPQFIFQYYREEENGRGNFPPRFSGLQFPNYSSELNVNALELDDSALYLCASSLAWPSNTGELFFGEGSRLTVL.